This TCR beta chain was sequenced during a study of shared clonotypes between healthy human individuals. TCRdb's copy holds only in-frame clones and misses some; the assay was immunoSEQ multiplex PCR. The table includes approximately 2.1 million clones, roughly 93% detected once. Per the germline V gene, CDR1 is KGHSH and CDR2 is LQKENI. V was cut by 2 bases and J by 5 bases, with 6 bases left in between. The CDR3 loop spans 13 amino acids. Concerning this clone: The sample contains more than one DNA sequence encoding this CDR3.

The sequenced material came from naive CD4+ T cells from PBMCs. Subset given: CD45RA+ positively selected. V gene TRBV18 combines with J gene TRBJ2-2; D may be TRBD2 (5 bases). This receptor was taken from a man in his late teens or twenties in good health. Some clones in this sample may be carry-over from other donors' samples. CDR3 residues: CASSPTGTGELFF. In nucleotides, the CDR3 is TGTGCCAGCTCACCAACGGGGACCGGGGAGCTGTTTTTT.